This T cell receptor (beta chain) was recovered during a study of blood T cell repertoires in COVID-19. Sequenced by immunoSEQ multiplex PCR; TCRdb stores in-frame clones only, minus some. The data contain around 300,000 clones, under 90% of them singletons. J lost 6 bases, V lost 0 bases, and 6 bases had no gene match. CDR1 and CDR2 from the germline V gene are MNHNS and SASEGT. The CDR3 runs to 15 residues. Sequenced sample: PBMCs or T cells enriched from blood (not recorded which). The V call is TRBV6-1, the J call TRBJ1-1; 8 positions agree with TRBD1. The sequence derives from a woman aged 60-75 years who had recovered from COVID-19. In DNA, the CDR3 is TGTGCCAGCAGTGAAGCTACGACAGGGGTCCCTGAAGCTTTCTTT. Protein: CASSEATTGVPEAFF.